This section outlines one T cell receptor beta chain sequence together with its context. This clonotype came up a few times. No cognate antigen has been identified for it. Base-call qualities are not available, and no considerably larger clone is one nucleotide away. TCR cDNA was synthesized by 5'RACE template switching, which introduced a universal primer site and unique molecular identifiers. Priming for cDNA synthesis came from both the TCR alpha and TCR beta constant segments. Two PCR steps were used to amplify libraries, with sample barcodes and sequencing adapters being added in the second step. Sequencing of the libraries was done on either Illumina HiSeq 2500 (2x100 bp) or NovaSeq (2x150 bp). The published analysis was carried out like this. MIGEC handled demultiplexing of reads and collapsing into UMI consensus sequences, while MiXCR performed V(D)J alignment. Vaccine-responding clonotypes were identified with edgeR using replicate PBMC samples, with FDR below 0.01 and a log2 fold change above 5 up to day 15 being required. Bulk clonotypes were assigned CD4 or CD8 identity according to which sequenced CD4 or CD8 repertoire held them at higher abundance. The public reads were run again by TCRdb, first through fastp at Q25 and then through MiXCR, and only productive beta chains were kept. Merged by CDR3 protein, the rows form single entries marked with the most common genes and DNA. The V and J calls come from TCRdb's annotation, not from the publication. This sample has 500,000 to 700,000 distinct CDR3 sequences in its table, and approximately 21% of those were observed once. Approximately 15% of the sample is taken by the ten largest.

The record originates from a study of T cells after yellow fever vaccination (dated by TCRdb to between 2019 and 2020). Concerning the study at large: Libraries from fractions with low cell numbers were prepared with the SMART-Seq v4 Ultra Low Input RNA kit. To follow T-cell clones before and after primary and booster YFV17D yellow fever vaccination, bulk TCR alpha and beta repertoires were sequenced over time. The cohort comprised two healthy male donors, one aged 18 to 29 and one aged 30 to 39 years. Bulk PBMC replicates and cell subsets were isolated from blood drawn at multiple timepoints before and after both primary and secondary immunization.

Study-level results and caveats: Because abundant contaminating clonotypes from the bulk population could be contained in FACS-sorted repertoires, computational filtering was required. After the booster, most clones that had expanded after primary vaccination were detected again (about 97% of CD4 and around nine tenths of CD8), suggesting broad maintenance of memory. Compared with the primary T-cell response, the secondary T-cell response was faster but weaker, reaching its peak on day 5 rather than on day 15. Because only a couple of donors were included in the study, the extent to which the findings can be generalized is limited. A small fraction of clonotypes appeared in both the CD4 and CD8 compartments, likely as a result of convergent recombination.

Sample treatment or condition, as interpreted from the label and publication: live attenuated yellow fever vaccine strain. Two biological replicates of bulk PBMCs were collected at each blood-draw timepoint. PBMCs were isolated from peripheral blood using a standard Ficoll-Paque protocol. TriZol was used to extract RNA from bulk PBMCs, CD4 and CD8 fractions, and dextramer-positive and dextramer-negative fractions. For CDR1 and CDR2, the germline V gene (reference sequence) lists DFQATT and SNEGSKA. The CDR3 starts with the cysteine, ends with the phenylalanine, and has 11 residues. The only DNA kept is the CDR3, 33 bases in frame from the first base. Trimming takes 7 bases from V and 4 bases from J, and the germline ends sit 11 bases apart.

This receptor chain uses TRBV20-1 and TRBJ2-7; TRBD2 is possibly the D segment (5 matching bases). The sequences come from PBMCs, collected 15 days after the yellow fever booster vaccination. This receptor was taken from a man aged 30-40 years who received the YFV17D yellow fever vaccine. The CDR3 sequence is CSVRRKYEQYF. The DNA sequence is TGCAGTGTAAGGAGGAAGTACGAGCAGTACTTC.